This T cell receptor beta chain was identified in a study of T cells in Graves' hyperthyroidism and ophthalmopathy. Exclusion followed for patients with uncontrolled infection, other autoimmune disease, pregnancy or lactation. Amplified regions were TCR beta CDR3 sequences from RNA transcripts. First-round RT-PCR of the TCR CDR3 relied on the HTBI primer set. TCRdb re-analysed the multiplex PCR reads in MiXCR, keeping a single row per CDR3 protein. The repertoire has a few hundred thousand distinct CDR3 sequences, 18% of them found once; the top ten carry 35% to 50%. This clonotype was observed at least ten times. Its antigen remains unidentified. The length of the CDR3 is 12 residues. The germline V gene has CDR1 SEHNR and CDR2 FQNEAQ (reference sequence). V was shortened by 4 bases and J by 2 bases, with 5 bases between the two germline ends. Findings and limits, study-wide: Most clonotypes expanded in the thyroid (above 0.001) were also present in blood.

The chain links TRBV7-9 to TRBJ2-5; D not resolved. Sequencing was done on a sample of blood. The sequence derives from a man aged 18 to 30 with Graves' ophthalmopathy. Here the CDR3 reads CASSSGQETQYF. As DNA, the CDR3 is TGTGCCAGCAGCTCCGGACAAGAGACCCAGTACTTC.